The 28 T cell receptor beta chains below come from one sample, sequenced in a study of OX40 agonist ivuxolimab in advanced cancers. The table came from immunoSEQ multiplex PCR; TCRdb's copy has only in-frame clones and leaves some out. The sample shows 90,000 to 100,000 clones, around 85% of them seen only once. The source was CD4+ or CD8+ T cells sorted from blood, collected in a trial of the OX40 agonist ivuxolimab. Receptors originate from an adult with an advanced solid tumor such as melanoma, head and neck, liver or kidney cancer.

The rearrangement joins TRBV7-5 to TRBJ2-7; the table assigns TRBD1, which was not confirmed against the DNA. TRBV7-5 is a documented pseudogene. The CDR3 spans 16 residues. CDR3 coding DNA: TGTGCCAGAAGCTTCCCCGCTTGGGACAGACCTTACGAGCAGTACGTC. Translating it yields CARSFPAWDRPYEQYV.

Points on this clone: The junction shows a germline mismatch at one end, possibly a read error. Other DNA sequences from this sample encode an identical CDR3 as well. CDR3 amino acids: CASSIRTGPYGYTF. CDR3 DNA: TGTGCTAGTAGTATTCGGACAGGGCCCTATGGCTACACCTTC. The V call is TRBV19, the J call TRBJ1-2; TRBD1 matches 8 bases. The CDR3 runs to 14 residues. Germline lookup yields CDR1 LNHDA and CDR2 SQIVND (reference sequence).

This chain connects TRBV4-2 to TRBJ2-5; no reliable D call. CDR1 is LGHNA and CDR2 is YNFKEQ in the germline V gene. Trimming took 4 bases from V and 5 from J, leaving 8 bases between them. This CDR3 comprises 12 residues. The CDR3 DNA reads TGTGCCAGCAGCCCCCCCAGTGAGACCCAGTACTTC. Protein: CASSPPSETQYF.

In nucleotides, the CDR3 is TGCAGCGCCTCCACCGGGACAGCTAACACCGGGGAGCTGTTTTTT. This sequence encodes CSASTGTANTGELFF. The chain carries TRBV29-1 and TRBJ2-2; 7 nucleotides agree with TRBD1. With 7 bases clipped from V and 2 bases from J, the junction kept 10 bases outside the gene matches. The CDR3 has 15 amino acids. Germline CDR1 and CDR2: SQVTM and ANQGSEA.

V and J are TRBV7-2 and TRBJ2-7; the D is unclear. The CDR3 sequence is 12 residues long. Germline-derived CDR1 and CDR2 are SGHTA and FQGNSA. The V end was cut by 3 bases, the J end by 3 bases, with 6 bases between. CDR3 DNA sequence: TGTGCCAGCAGCTTTCAAGGCTACGAGCAGTACTTC. Translating it yields CASSFQGYEQYF.

The genes are TRBV27 and TRBJ1-1; TRBD1 is a possible D gene (5 bases). Germline CDR1 reads MNHEY; CDR2 reads SMNVEV (reference sequence). Trimming shortened V by 3 bases and J by 0 bases, and 11 bases separated the two germline ends. The CDR3 runs 15 residues. CDR3 coding DNA: TGTGCCAGCAGTTTGACAGTTACCATGAACACTGAAGCTTTCTTT. It specifies CASSLTVTMNTEAFF.

This clone appeared a few times. This sequence joins TRBV30 and TRBJ1-2; no clear D. The germline CDR1 and CDR2 sequences are GTSNPN and SVGIG (reference sequence). The V and J ends lost 0 bases and 8 bases respectively, with 7 bases between them. The CDR3 spans 11 residues. The CDR3 nucleotides read TGTGCCTGGAGTGTACAAGGGGGCTACACCTTC. Translated: CAWSVQGGYTF.

DNA for the CDR3: TGTGCCAGCAGCTTAGCGGCATATGAAAAACTGTTTTTT. This codes for CASSLAAYEKLFF. This chain links TRBV7-2 with TRBJ1-4, with D unresolved. The CDR3 length is 13 residues. V was trimmed by 0 bases and J by 6 bases, leaving 5 bases between them. Germline assignment: CDR1 SGHTA and CDR2 FQGNSA.

This clone appeared once. The CDR3 region is CASSGQGGGYTF. In DNA, the CDR3 is TGTGCCAGCAGTGGACAGGGGGGTGGCTACACCTTC. The V and J genes are TRBV2 and TRBJ1-2, with 9 bases aligning to TRBD1. The germline CDR1 and CDR2 sequences are SNHLY and FYNNEI. V lost 4 bases, J lost 7 bases, and 1 base stayed unmatched. The CDR3 has 12 amino acids. Looking up the rest from reference TRBV2 and TRBJ1-2 gives the full variable domain: EPEVTQTPSHQVTQMGQEVILRCVPISNHLYFYWYRQILGQKVEFLVSFYNNEISEKSEIFDDQFSVERPDGSNFTLKIRSTKLEDSAMYFCASSGQGGGYTFGSGTRLTVV.

The J gene is TRBJ1-1, the V gene TRBV5-1; D remains ambiguous. V gave up 4 bases and J gave up 11 bases, with 21 bases separating them. The CDR3 runs to 14 residues. Germline V CDR1 and CDR2: SGHRS, YFSETQ. CDR3: CASSPDSAARWAFF. CDR3 coding DNA: TGCGCCAGCAGCCCGGACTCTGCCGCCCGGTGGGCTTTCTTT.

Only one count was recorded for this clone. This chain connects TRBV5-1 to TRBJ2-5, with TRBD1 as a possible D gene (6 bases). CDR1 is SGHRS and CDR2 is YFSETQ in the germline V gene. V dropped 2 bases and J dropped 2 bases, with 13 bases sitting between them. This CDR3 is built from 15 residues. Here the CDR3 DNA reads TGCGCCAGCAGCTTTACCGGCACAGGGCAAGAGACCCAGTACTTC. Residues: CASSFTGTGQETQYF.

For the CDR3, the DNA is TGTGCCAGCAGCAGACAGGGAAGGAATGAGCAGTTCTTC. Translation gives CASSRQGRNEQFF. The chain is built from TRBV7-7 and TRBJ2-1; TRBD1 agrees at 7 bases. Looked up from germline, CDR1 is SSHAT and CDR2 is FNYEAQ (reference sequence). This CDR3 has 13 amino acids. V dropped 5 bases and J dropped 7; count of bases not matched to a gene: 5.

The J gene is TRBJ1-2, the V gene TRBV18; D is unresolved. CDR3 length: 14 amino acids. CDR1 is KGHSH and CDR2 is LQKENI in the germline V gene. Trimming left V 0 bases short and J 5 bases short, with 10 bases between. The CDR3 spells CASSPPPPLYGYTF. The CDR3 nucleotides are TGTGCCAGCTCACCACCTCCCCCTTTGTATGGCTACACCTTC. The full variable domain, its missing parts supplied by reference TRBV18 and TRBJ1-2, is NAGVMQNPRHLVRRRGQEARLRCSPMKGHSHVYWYRQLPEEGLKFMVYLQKENIIDESGMPKERFSAEFPKEGPSILRIQQVVRGDSAAYFCASSPPPPLYGYTFGSGTRLTVV.

This sequence joins TRBV6-5 and TRBJ1-3, with 7 positions matching TRBD1. Per the germline V gene, CDR1 is MNHEY and CDR2 is SVGAGI. The CDR3 totals 15 residues. The junction had 11 bases not matched to a gene; V was cut back by 5 bases and J by 7 bases. In DNA, the CDR3 is TGTGCCAGCAGTCCGACTTGGGACAGCGGGAACACCATATATTTT. Its translation is CASSPTWDSGNTIYF.

This clone showed up just once. DNA for the CDR3: TGTGCCAGTAGTATGGTCCCTCTCGGGGAGCTGTTTTTT. It codes for CASSMVPLGELFF. The chain is built from TRBV19 and TRBJ2-2; unclear D gene. The CDR3 runs to 13 residues. With 3 bases removed from V and 7 bases from J, the gap between germline ends came to 9 bases. Germline V gene sequence: CDR1 LNHDA, CDR2 SQIVND (reference sequence).

The chain is built from TRBV11-1 and TRBJ2-1; D perhaps matches TRBD2 (6 bases). CDR3 length: 14 amino acids. V was shortened by 0 bases and J by 5 bases, with 8 bases between the two germline ends. The germline V gene has CDR1 SGHAT and CDR2 FQDESV (reference sequence). This CDR3 reads CASSLAGLDNEQFF. The CDR3 region has the DNA TGTGCCAGCAGCTTAGCGGGACTTGACAATGAGCAGTTCTTC.

The chain couples TRBV11-3 to TRBJ2-1; D might be TRBD2 (5 bases). The CDR3 runs 18 residues. The V and J ends lost 0 bases and 0 bases respectively, with 15 bases between them. Germline V lookup: CDR1 SGHNT, CDR2 YENEEA. The CDR3 is CASSLDQGGSSSYNEQFF. CDR3 nucleotides: TGTGCCAGCAGCTTAGATCAAGGAGGTTCAAGCTCCTACAATGAGCAGTTCTTC.

The chain employs TRBV28 and TRBJ1-1; 7 nucleotides line up with TRBD1. The CDR3 sequence is 11 residues long. V lost 8 bases and J lost 3; bases outside the gene matches: 0. Per germline, CDR1 MDHEN and CDR2 SYDVKM. The CDR3, as DNA: TGTGCCAGCGGACAGGACACTGAAGCTTTCTTT. Its translation: CASGQDTEAFF.

The chain carries TRBV7-2 and TRBJ2-3, with D possibly being TRBD2 (6 bases). The CDR3 has 16 residues. V gave up 5 bases and J gave up 8 bases, with 23 bases separating them. Germline CDR1 and CDR2: SGHTA and FQGNSA. CDR3 nucleotide sequence: TGTGCCAGCAGCCAGGCGGCGGGCAGCCGGGGAGGTACGCAGTATTTT. Its protein product is CASSQAAGSRGGTQYF.

The chain carries TRBV30 and TRBJ1-2; possibly TRBD1 for D (5 bases). Trimming left V 6 bases short and J 8 bases short, with 19 bases between. The CDR3 runs to 13 residues. Germline CDR1 reads GTSNPN; CDR2 reads SVGIG (reference sequence). CDR3 nucleotides: TGTGCCTGCGACGGGAGGGGCATACCCGGCTACACCTTC. It yields the protein CACDGRGIPGYTF. Looking up the rest from reference TRBV30 and TRBJ1-2 gives the full variable domain: SQTIHQWPATLVQPVGSPLSLECTVEGTSNPNLYWYRQAAGRGLQLLFYSVGIGQISSEVPQNLSASRPQDRQFILSSKKLLLSDSGFYLCACDGRGIPGYTFGSGTRLTVV.

Only one count was recorded for this clone. The gene calls are TRBV11-1 and TRBJ1-2; 8 bases fit TRBD1. This CDR3 spans 13 amino acids. The germline V gene has CDR1 SGHAT and CDR2 FQDESV (reference sequence). The V and J ends lost 5 bases and 7 bases, in that order; junction bases with no gene match: 6. The CDR3 loop reads CASSIGQGGGYTF. CDR3 DNA sequence: TGTGCCAGCAGCATCGGACAGGGAGGTGGCTACACCTTC.

Points on this clone: Other DNA sequences in the same sample also yield this CDR3. The J gene is TRBJ1-3, the V gene TRBV7-9, with D maybe TRBD1 (5 bases). The CDR3 spans 15 residues. V shed 1 base and J shed 4 bases, with 11 bases lying between them. CDR1 is SEHNR and CDR2 is FQNEAQ in the germline V gene (reference sequence). The CDR3 DNA follows: TGTGCCAGCAGCTTAGGTCAGGGTTCAGGAAACACCATATATTTT. Protein sequence: CASSLGQGSGNTIYF. Full variable domain (missing parts from reference TRBV7-9 and TRBJ1-3): DTGVSQNPRHKITKRGQNVTFRCDPISEHNRLYWYRQTLGQGPEFLTYFQNEAQLEKSRLLSDRFSAERPKGSFSTLEIQRTEQGDSAMYLCASSLGQGSGNTIYFGEGSWLTVV.

The chain couples TRBV5-1 to TRBJ2-7; D is undetermined. With 2 bases removed from V and 0 bases from J, the gap between germline ends came to 9 bases. The CDR3 consists of 14 residues. Germline V gene sequence: CDR1 SGHRS, CDR2 YFSETQ. The CDR3 protein is CASSFSGSSYEQYF. The CDR3 bases are TGCGCCAGCAGCTTCTCTGGTTCCTCCTACGAGCAGTACTTC.

This clone occurred once. This chain uses TRBV6-5 with TRBJ2-5, with a possible D match to TRBD2 (5 bases). The CDR3 is made up of 11 amino acids. The germline gives CDR1 MNHEY, CDR2 SVGAGI. Trimming removed 2 bases at V and 7 bases at J, with 5 bases between. CDR3 DNA sequence: TGTGCCAGCAGTTACGGAGGGACCCAGTACTTC. Amino acids: CASSYGGTQYF.

The genes are TRBV7-2 and TRBJ2-3, with D unresolved. The germline gives CDR1 SGHTA, CDR2 FQGNSA. V was clipped by 5 bases and J by 2 bases, with 5 bases between them. The CDR3 spans 12 residues. The CDR3 loop reads CASSTDTDTQYF. CDR3 coding DNA: TGTGCCAGCAGCACTGACACAGATACGCAGTATTTT.

The gene calls are TRBV30 and TRBJ1-4; D is ambiguous. The CDR3 runs 14 residues. Trimming took off 2 bases at V and 6 bases at J, with 13 bases between the two ends. CDR1 is GTSNPN, CDR2 SVGIG, per germline (reference sequence). CDR3 in amino acids: CAWSQTPGDEKLFF. The CDR3 nucleotides are TGTGCCTGGAGTCAGACCCCCGGGGATGAAAAACTGTTTTTT.

The V gene is TRBV19, the J gene TRBJ1-2; 8 bases are shared with TRBD1. This CDR3 has 14 amino acids. Trimming cost V 5 bases and J 3 bases; bases outside gene matches: 5. Germline V gene data show CDR1 as LNHDA and CDR2 as SQIVND (reference sequence). The CDR3, as DNA: TGTGCCAGTAGTGGGGACAGGACGTACTATGGCTACACCTTC. Residues: CASSGDRTYYGYTF. Complete variable domain (other parts from reference TRBV19 and TRBJ1-2): DGGITQSPKYLFRKEGQNVTLSCEQNLNHDAMYWYRQDPGQGLRLIYYSQIVNDFQKGDIAEGYSVSREKKESFPLTVTSAQKNPTAFYLCASSGDRTYYGYTFGSGTRLTVV.

The chain joins TRBV4-2 to TRBJ2-7; D gene unclear. Trimming took 0 bases from V and 3 from J, leaving 9 bases between them. The V gene's germline CDR1 is LGHNA and CDR2 YNFKEQ. This CDR3 has 14 amino acids. In DNA, the CDR3 is TGTGCCAGCAGCCAAGACAAGTTTCTCTACGAGCAGTACTTC. This encodes CASSQDKFLYEQYF.